This T cell receptor beta chain was obtained from a study of shared clonotypes between healthy human individuals. Several immunoSEQ plates held equal portions of the genomic DNA taken from each subset. Libraries were prepared by immunoSEQ multiplex PCR; TCRdb keeps only in-frame clonotypes and omits some of them. The sample lists about 730,000 clones, just under 75% occurring once. General observations from the study: Clonotype sharing across a few donors was observed for about 5.2% of naive CD4 clonotypes. Lower generation probabilities were found for non-shared clonotypes than for those shared by all four donors. In this cohort, only blood was sampled, and tissue repertoires likely differ.

The CDR3 loop spans 16 amino acids. Germline CDR1 reads KGHSH; CDR2 reads LQKENI. V dropped 3 bases and J dropped 4; count of bases not matched to a gene: 6. For this clone: As yet, its antigen is unknown. The same CDR3 also results from other DNA sequences found in this sample.

This clonotype was obtained from a woman younger than 45 in good health. Sequencing used memory CD4+ T cells sorted from blood. Sample subset: CD45RA-negative fraction. This chain joins TRBV18 and TRBJ2-6, with 7 positions matching TRBD1. CDR3 bases: TGTGCCAGCTCACCGAGACAGGGATCCGGGGCCAACGTCCTGACTTTC. Translated: CASSPRQGSGANVLTF.